This TCR beta chain stems from a study of CD8 T cells in ankylosing spondylitis. CDR1 SGHVS and CDR2 FQNEAQ come from the germline V gene. The V and J ends lost 4 bases and 1 base, in that order; junction bases with no gene match: 11. The CDR3 contains 18 residues. A few counts support this clonotype. Antigen specificity is unknown. TCRdb redid the calling of the 5' RACE reads with MiXCR, one entry per CDR3 protein. The data hold 200,000 to 250,000 distinct CDR3 sequences, with around 16% observed a single time. Whole-study findings and limits: Blood from ankylosing spondylitis patients appeared to carry a characteristic roughly 8-variant TCR beta motif.

The TCR comes from a male donor with ankylosing spondylitis. Sample: blood, either unsorted or a sorted T cell fraction (not recorded which). This chain links TRBV7-8 with TRBJ2-1; 9 bases match TRBD1. The CDR3 nucleotides are TGTGCCAGCAGCTCCCCGGGACAGGGAATGGGGTCCTACAATGAGCAGTTCTTC. Its translation is CASSSPGQGMGSYNEQFF.